A selection of T cell receptor beta chains follows, all from one sample in a study of blood T cells in healthy people across ages. In TCRdb, the 5' RACE reads were re-called with MiXCR into one record per CDR3 protein. Among some 850,000 distinct CDR3 sequences listed, approximately 24% were seen once. The data also belong to a second study, concerning T cells of mothers and their children.

Sequencing was done on a sample of blood. The source of these receptors is a boy aged 5-17 years in good health. Both conserved end residues are part of each CDR3. A D gene is named only where the DNA matches it firmly. A clone size is listed for some rows: how often the clone was seen (once, few, many), or a class if it is expanded.

v_gene: TRBV6-2/TRBV6-3
d_gene: -
j_gene: TRBJ2-5
abundance: -
CDR3nt: TGTGCCAGCAGGGGAGGCTCTTTGAGCGAGACCCAGTACTTC
CDR3aa: CASRGGSLSETQYF

v_gene: TRBV4-1
d_gene: -
j_gene: TRBJ1-2
abundance: -
CDR3nt: TGCGCCAGCAGCCTCGAACACCGGGACACCTACACCTTC
CDR3aa: CASSLEHRDTYTF

v_gene: TRBV20-1
d_gene: -
j_gene: TRBJ2-1
abundance: -
CDR3nt: TGCAGTGCGGGCGGCTCGAACCTCTACAATGAGCAGTTCTTC
CDR3aa: CSAGGSNLYNEQFF

v_gene: TRBV15
d_gene: TRBD1
j_gene: TRBJ1-5
abundance: -
CDR3nt: TGTGCCGTACAGGGGGGGTATAGCAATCAGCCCCAGCATTTT
CDR3aa: CAVQGGYSNQPQHF

v_gene: TRBV12-3/TRBV12-4
d_gene: TRBD1
j_gene: TRBJ2-4
abundance: once
CDR3nt: TGTGCCAGCAGTTCGGTTGGGACAGGGGCCCAAAACATTCAGTACTTC
CDR3aa: CASSSVGTGAQNIQYF

v_gene: TRBV4-2
d_gene: -
j_gene: TRBJ1-2
abundance: few
CDR3nt: TGTGCCAGCGGAGTACAGGAGAACTATGGCTACACCTTC
CDR3aa: CASGVQENYGYTF

v_gene: TRBV7-3
d_gene: -
j_gene: TRBJ2-7
abundance: -
CDR3nt: TGTGCCAGCAGCTCCGGACCCCAGGGGGAGCAGTACTTC
CDR3aa: CASSSGPQGEQYF

v_gene: TRBV6-2/TRBV6-3
d_gene: -
j_gene: TRBJ2-7
abundance: few
CDR3nt: TGTGCCAGCGGGTTCGAGGGGTCCTACGAGCAGTACTTC
CDR3aa: CASGFEGSYEQYF

v_gene: TRBV4-1
d_gene: -
j_gene: TRBJ2-4
abundance: -
CDR3nt: TGCGCCAGCAGCCAAGTCAGGGATGTTCAGTACTTC
CDR3aa: CASSQVRDVQYF

v_gene: TRBV7-2
d_gene: TRBD1
j_gene: TRBJ1-2
abundance: -
CDR3nt: TGTGCCAGCAGCCACCGCCTAAGGGACAGGGGTGGCTACACCTTC
CDR3aa: CASSHRLRDRGGYTF

v_gene: TRBV6-1
d_gene: -
j_gene: TRBJ2-7
abundance: few
CDR3nt: TGTGCCAGCGGACGGGACTTTTACGAGCAGTACTTC
CDR3aa: CASGRDFYEQYF

v_gene: TRBV20-1
d_gene: -
j_gene: TRBJ1-5
abundance: few
CDR3nt: TGCAGTGCTAGAGATCAGGCAGGGAGCGGCCGAAATCAGCCCCAGCATTTT
CDR3aa: CSARDQAGSGRNQPQHF

v_gene: TRBV5-1
d_gene: -
j_gene: TRBJ1-4
abundance: -
CDR3nt: TGCGCCAGCAGCTCTGCTCCGGGAGCGACTAATGAAAAACTGTTTTTT
CDR3aa: CASSSAPGATNEKLFF